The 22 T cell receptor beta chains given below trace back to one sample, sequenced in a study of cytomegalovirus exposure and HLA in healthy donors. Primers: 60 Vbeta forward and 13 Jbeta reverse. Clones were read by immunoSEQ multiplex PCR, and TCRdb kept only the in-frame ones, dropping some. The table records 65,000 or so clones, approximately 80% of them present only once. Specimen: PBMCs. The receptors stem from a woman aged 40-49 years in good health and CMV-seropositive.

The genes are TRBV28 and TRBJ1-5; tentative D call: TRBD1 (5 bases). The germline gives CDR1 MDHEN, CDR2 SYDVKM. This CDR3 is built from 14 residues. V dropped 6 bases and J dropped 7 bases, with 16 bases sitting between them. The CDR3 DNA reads TGTGCCAGCAGCCAATGGGGTTACAGGCAGCCCCAGCATTTT. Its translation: CASSQWGYRQPQHF.

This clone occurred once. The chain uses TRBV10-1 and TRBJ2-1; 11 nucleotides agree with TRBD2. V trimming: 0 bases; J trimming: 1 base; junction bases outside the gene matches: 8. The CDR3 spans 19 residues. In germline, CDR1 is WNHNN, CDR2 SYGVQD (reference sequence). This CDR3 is CASSESFLGTSGSYNEQFF. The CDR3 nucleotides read TGCGCCAGCAGTGAGTCGTTTCTCGGGACTAGCGGATCCTACAATGAGCAGTTCTTC.

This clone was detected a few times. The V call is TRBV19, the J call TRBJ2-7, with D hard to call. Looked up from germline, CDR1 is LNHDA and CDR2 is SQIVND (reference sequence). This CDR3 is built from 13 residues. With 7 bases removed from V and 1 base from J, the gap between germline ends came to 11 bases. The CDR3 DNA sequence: TGTGCCAGTACCCCCCACGGGTCCTACGAGCAGTACTTC. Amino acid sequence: CASTPHGSYEQYF.

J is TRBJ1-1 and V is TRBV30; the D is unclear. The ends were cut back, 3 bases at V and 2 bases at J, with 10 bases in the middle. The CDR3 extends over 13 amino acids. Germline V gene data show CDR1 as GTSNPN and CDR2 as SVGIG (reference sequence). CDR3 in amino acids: CAWSRRLNTEAFF. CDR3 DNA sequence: TGTGCCTGGAGCCGGAGGCTTAACACTGAAGCTTTCTTT.

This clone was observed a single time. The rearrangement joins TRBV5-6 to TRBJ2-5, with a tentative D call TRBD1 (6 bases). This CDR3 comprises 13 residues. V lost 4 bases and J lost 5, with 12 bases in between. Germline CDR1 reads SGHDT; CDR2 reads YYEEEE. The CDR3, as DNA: TGTGCCAGCAGCCGCTGGGGGCAGGAGACCCAGTACTTC. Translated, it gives CASSRWGQETQYF.

The CDR3 DNA follows: TGTGCCAGCAGCTTATCCGCGGGGGTTGTCGATACGCAGTATTTT. This sequence encodes CASSLSAGVVDTQYF. The chain links TRBV7-6 to TRBJ2-3, with 7 bases matching TRBD2. CDR3 size: 15 residues. Looked up from germline, CDR1 is SGHVS and CDR2 is FNYEAQ. The V and J ends lost 2 bases and 6 bases, in that order; junction bases with no gene match: 8.

The CDR3 spells CASSLRQGGWNEQFF. The DNA for the CDR3 is TGTGCCAGCAGCCTAAGACAGGGGGGATGGAATGAGCAGTTCTTC. This rearrangement joins TRBV5-8 to TRBJ2-1; 9 bases align to TRBD1. The V gene end was trimmed by 4 bases and the J gene end by 7 bases; junction bases not matched to a gene: 9. The CDR3 runs 15 residues. CDR1 and CDR2 (germline): SGHTS, YDEGEE.

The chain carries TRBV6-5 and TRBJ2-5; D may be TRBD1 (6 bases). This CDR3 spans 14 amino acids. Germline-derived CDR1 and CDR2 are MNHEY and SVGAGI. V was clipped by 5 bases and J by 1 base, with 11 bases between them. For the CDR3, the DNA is TGTGCCAGCAGTCACAGGGTTGCCCAAGAGACCCAGTACTTC. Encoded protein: CASSHRVAQETQYF.

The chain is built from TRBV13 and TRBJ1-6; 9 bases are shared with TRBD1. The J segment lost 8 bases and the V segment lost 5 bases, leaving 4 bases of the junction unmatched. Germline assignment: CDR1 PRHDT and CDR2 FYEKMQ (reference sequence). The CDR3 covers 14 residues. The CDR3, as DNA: TGTGCCAGCAGCCCGGGACAGGGTTATTCACCCCTCCACTTT. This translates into CASSPGQGYSPLHF.

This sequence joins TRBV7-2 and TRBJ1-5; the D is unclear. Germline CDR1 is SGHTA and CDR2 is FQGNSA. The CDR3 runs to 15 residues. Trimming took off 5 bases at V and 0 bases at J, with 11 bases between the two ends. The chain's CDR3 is CASSPNSLSNQPQHF. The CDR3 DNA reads TGTGCCAGCAGCCCTAACAGTCTTAGCAATCAGCCCCAGCATTTT.

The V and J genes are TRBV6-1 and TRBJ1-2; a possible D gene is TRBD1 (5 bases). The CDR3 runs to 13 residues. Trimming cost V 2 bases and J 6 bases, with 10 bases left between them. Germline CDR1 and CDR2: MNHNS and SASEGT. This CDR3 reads CASSESRDDGYTF. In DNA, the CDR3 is TGTGCCAGCAGTGAATCCAGGGATGATGGCTACACCTTC.

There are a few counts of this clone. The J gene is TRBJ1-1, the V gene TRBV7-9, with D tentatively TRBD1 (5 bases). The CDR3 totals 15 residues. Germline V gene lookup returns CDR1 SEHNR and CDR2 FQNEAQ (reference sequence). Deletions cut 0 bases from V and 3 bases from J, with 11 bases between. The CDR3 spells CASSLALGGDTEAFF. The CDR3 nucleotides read TGTGCCAGCAGCTTAGCCCTGGGGGGAGACACTGAAGCTTTCTTT.

This CDR3 reads CASSFTGYYEQYF. DNA of the CDR3: TGTGCCAGCAGCTTTACAGGGTACTACGAGCAGTACTTC. This chain links TRBV7-9 with TRBJ2-7; D perhaps matches TRBD1 (6 bases). The length of the CDR3 is 13 residues. Per the germline V gene, CDR1 is SEHNR and CDR2 is FQNEAQ (reference sequence). The ends were cut back, 3 bases at V and 3 bases at J, with 9 bases in the middle.

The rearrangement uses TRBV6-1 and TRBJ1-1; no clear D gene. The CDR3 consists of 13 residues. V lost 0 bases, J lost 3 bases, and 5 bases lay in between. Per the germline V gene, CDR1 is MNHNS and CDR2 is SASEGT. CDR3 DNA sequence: TGTGCCAGCAGTGAAGCGGCACACACTGAAGCTTTCTTT. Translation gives CASSEAAHTEAFF.

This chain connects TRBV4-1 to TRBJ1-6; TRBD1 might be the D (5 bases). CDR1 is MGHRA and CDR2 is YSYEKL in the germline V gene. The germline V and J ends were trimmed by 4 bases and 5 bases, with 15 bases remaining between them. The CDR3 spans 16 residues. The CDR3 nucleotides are TGCGCCAGCAGCCGCACTTGGGGCCAGAATAATTCACCCCTCCACTTT. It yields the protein CASSRTWGQNNSPLHF.

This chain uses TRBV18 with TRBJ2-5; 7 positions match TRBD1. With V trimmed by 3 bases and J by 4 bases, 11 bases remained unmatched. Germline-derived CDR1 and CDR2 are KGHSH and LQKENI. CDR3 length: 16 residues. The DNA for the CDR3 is TGTGCCAGCTCACCGACAGGGACACCGCAGGGAGAGACCCAGTACTTC. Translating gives CASSPTGTPQGETQYF.

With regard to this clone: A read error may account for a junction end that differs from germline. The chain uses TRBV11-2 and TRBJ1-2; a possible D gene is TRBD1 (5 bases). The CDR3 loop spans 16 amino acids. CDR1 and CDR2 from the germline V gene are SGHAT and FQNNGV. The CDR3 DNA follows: TGTGCCAGCAGCCCGGGGGGAAGGGGAGGGGTTTATGACTACACCTTC. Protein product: CASSPGGRGGVYDYTF.

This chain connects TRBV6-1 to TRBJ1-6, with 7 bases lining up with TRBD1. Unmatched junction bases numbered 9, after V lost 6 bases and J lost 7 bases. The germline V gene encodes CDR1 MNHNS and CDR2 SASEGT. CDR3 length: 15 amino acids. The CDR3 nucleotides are TGTGCCAGCAGACGGACAGGCCGGGAAAATTCACCCCTCCACTTT. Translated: CASRRTGRENSPLHF.

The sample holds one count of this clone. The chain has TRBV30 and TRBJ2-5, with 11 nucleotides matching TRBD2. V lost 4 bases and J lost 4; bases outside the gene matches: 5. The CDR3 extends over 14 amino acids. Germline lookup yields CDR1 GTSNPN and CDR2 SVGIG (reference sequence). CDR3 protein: CAWKGLAAAETQYF. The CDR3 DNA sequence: TGTGCCTGGAAGGGACTAGCGGCCGCAGAGACCCAGTACTTC.

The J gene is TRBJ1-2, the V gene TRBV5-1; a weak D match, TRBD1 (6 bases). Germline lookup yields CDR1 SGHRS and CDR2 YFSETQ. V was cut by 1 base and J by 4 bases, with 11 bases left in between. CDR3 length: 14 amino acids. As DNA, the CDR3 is TGCGCCAGCAGCTTGTCGGGACACTTCTATGGCTACACCTTC. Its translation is CASSLSGHFYGYTF. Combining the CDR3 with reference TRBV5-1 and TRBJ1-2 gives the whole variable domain KAGVTQTPRYLIKTRGQQVTLSCSPISGHRSVSWYQQTPGQGLQFLFEYFSETQRNKGNFPGRFSGRQFSNSRSEMNVSTLELGDSALYLCASSLSGHFYGYTFGSGTRLTVV.

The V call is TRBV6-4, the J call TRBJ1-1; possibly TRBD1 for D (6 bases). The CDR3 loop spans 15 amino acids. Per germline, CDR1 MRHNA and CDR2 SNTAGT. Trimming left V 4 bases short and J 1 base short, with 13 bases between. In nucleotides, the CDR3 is TGTGCCAGCAGTGCGGGGGGCGCAGGGAACACTGAAGCTTTCTTT. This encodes CASSAGGAGNTEAFF.

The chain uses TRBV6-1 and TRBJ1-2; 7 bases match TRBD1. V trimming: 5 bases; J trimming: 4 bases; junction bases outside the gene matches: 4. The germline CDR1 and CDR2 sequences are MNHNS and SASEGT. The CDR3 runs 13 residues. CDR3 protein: CASSPPGGYGYTF. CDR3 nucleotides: TGTGCCAGCAGTCCCCCAGGGGGCTATGGCTACACCTTC.